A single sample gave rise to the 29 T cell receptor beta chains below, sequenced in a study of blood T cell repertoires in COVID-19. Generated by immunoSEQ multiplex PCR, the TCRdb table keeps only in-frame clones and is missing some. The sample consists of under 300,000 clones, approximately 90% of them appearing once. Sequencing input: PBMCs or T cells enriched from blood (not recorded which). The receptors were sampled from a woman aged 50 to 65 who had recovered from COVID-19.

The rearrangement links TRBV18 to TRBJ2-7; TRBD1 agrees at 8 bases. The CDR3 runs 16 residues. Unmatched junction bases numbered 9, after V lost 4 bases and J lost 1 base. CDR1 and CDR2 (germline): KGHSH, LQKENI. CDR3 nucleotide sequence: TGTGCCAGCTCACTAAAGGACAGGGCTTCATCCTACGAGCAGTACTTC. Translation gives CASSLKDRASSYEQYF.

The CDR3 DNA reads as TGTGCCAGCAGCCCCCGATCCGGGACAGGGGGTAACTATGGCTACACCTTC. Translated, it gives CASSPRSGTGGNYGYTF. The chain is built from TRBV14 and TRBJ1-2; 11 bases align to TRBD1. The CDR3 covers 17 residues. Unmatched junction bases numbered 8, after V lost 4 bases and J lost 1 base. From germline, CDR1 is SGHDN and CDR2 FVKESK.

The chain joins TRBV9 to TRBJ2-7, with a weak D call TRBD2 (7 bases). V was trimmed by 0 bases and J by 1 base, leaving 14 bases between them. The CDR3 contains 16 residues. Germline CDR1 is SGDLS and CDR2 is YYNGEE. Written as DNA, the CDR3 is TGTGCCAGCAGCGTAGGGCTCGGGGGGCAGTCCTACGAGCAGTACTTC. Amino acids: CASSVGLGGQSYEQYF.

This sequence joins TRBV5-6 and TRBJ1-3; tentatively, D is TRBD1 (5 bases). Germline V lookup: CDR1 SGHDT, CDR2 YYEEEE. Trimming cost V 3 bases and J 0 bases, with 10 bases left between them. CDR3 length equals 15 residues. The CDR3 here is CASSWTSSSGNTIYF. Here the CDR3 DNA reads TGTGCCAGCAGCTGGACAAGCAGCTCTGGAAACACCATATATTTT.

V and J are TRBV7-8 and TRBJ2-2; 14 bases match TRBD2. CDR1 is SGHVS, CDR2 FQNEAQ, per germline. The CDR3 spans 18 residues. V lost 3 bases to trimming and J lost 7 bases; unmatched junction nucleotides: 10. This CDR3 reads CASSLTGTSGRSIGELFF. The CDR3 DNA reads TGTGCCAGCAGCTTGACTGGGACTAGCGGGAGATCGATCGGGGAGCTGTTTTTT.

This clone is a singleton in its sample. CDR3 sequence reads: CASSRQGTNSPLHF. The CDR3 nucleotides are TGTGCCAGCAGCAGACAGGGCACTAATTCACCCCTCCACTTT. The genes are TRBV28 and TRBJ1-6; 7 positions agree with TRBD1. The CDR3 is made up of 14 amino acids. Germline loops: CDR1 MDHEN, CDR2 SYDVKM. V shed 6 bases, J shed 6 bases, and the junction held 5 bases outside the gene matches.

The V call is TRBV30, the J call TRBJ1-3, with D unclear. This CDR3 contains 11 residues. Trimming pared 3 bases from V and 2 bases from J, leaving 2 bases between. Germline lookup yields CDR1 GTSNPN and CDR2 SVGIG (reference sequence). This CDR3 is CAWSTGNTIYF. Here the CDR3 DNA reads TGTGCCTGGAGCACTGGAAACACCATATATTTT.

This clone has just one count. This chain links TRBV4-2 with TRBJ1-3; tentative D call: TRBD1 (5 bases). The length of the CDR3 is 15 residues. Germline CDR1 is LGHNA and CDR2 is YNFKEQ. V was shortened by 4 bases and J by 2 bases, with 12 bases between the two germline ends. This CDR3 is CASSRYRTPGNTIYF. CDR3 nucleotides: TGTGCCAGCAGCCGCTACAGGACCCCTGGAAACACCATATATTTT.

CDR3: CASSPRGEREGGEQYF. The CDR3 DNA sequence: TGCGCCAGCAGCCCTAGGGGGGAGCGGGAGGGGGGCGAGCAGTACTTC. J is TRBJ2-7 and V is TRBV4-3; 10 nucleotides line up with TRBD2. The CDR3 has 16 residues. The V segment lost 4 bases and the J segment 6 bases; nucleotides outside the gene matches: 12. From germline, CDR1 is LGHNA and CDR2 YSLEER.

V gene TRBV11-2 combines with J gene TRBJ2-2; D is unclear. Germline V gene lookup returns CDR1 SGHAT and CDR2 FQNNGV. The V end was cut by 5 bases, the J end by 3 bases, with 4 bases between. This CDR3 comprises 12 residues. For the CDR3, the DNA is TGTGCCAGCAGCCTCTACACCGGGGAGCTGTTTTTT. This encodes CASSLYTGELFF.

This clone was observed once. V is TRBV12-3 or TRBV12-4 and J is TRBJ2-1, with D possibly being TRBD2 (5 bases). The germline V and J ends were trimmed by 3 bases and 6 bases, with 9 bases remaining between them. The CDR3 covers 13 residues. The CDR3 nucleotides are TGTGCCAGCAGTTTTCAAGGGAGCAATGAGCAGTTCTTC. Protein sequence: CASSFQGSNEQFF.

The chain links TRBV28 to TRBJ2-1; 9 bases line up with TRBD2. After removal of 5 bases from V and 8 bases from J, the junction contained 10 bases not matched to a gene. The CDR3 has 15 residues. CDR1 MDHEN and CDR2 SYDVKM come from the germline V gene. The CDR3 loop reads CASSHSGSKVDEQFF. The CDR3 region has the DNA TGTGCCAGCAGTCATAGCGGGAGTAAGGTTGATGAGCAGTTCTTC.

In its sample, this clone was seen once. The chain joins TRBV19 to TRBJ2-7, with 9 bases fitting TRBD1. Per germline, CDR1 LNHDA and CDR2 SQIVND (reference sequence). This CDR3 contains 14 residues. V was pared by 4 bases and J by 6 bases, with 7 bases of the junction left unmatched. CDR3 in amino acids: CASSTTGTGFEQYF. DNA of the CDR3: TGTGCCAGTAGTACCACCGGGACAGGGTTCGAGCAGTACTTC.

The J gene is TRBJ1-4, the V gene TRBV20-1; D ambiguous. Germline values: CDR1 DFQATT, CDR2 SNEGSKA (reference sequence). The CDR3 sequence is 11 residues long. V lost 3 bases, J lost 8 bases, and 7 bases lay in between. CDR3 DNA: TGCAGTGCTAGGGCAGGCGAAAAACTGTTTTTT. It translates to CSARAGEKLFF.

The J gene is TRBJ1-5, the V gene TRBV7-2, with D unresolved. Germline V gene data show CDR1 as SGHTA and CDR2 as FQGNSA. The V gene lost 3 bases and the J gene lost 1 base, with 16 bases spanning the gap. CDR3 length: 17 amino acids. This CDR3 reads CASSLVAGSGSNQPQHF. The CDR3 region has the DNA TGTGCCAGCAGCTTGGTGGCGGGGAGCGGGAGCAATCAGCCCCAGCATTTT.

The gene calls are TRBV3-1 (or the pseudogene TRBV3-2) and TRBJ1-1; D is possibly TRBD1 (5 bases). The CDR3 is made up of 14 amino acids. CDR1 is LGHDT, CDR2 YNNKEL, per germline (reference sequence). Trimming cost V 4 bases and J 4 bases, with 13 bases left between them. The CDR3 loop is CASSPDRGTTEAFF. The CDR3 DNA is TGTGCCAGCAGCCCGGATCGGGGGACCACTGAAGCTTTCTTT.

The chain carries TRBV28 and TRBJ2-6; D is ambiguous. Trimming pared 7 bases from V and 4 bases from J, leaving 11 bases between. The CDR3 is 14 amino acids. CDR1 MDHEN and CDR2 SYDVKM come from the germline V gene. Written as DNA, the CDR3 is TGTGCCAGCATCCGAGCCCACGGGGCCAACGTCCTGACTTTC. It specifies CASIRAHGANVLTF.

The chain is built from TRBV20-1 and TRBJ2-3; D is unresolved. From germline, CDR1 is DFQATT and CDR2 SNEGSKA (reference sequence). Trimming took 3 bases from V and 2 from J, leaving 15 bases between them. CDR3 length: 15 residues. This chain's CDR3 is CSASGQRDNTDTQYF. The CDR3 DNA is TGCAGTGCTAGTGGCCAGCGCGATAACACAGATACGCAGTATTTT.

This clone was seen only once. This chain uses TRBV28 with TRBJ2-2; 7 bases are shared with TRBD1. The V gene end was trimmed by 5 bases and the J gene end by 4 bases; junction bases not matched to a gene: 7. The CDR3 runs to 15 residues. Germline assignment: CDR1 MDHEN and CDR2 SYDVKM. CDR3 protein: CASSTYRGGTGELFF. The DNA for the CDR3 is TGTGCCAGCAGTACCTACAGGGGCGGCACCGGGGAGCTGTTTTTT.

CDR3 sequence: CASSLSVGLTNEKLFF. The CDR3 DNA reads as TGTGCCAGCAGCCTAAGCGTTGGGTTGACTAATGAAAAACTGTTTTTT. This rearrangement joins TRBV7-2 to TRBJ1-4; D is unclear. Germline V gene data show CDR1 as SGHTA and CDR2 as FQGNSA. The CDR3 loop spans 16 amino acids. The ends were cut back, 5 bases at V and 2 bases at J, with 15 bases in the middle.

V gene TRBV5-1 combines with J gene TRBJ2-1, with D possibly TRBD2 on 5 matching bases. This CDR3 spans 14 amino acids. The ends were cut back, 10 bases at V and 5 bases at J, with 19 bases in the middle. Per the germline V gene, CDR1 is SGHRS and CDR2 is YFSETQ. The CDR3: CACTRQPGDNEQFF. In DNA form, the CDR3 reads TGCGCCTGCACCAGGCAACCCGGGGACAATGAGCAGTTCTTC. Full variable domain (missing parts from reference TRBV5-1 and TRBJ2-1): KAGVTQTPRYLIKTRGQQVTLSCSPISGHRSVSWYQQTPGQGLQFLFEYFSETQRNKGNFPGRFSGRQFSNSRSEMNVSTLELGDSALYLCACTRQPGDNEQFFGPGTRLTVL.

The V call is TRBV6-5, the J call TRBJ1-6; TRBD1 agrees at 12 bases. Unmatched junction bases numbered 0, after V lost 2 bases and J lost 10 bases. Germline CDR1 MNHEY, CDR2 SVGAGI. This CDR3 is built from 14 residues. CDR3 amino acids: CASSYGTGGSPLHF. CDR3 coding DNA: TGTGCCAGCAGTTACGGGACAGGGGGCTCACCCCTCCACTTT.

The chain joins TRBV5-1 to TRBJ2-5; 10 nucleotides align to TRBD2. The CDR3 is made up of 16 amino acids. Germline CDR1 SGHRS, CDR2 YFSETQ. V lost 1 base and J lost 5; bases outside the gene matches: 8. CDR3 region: CASSLTSGIIGETQYF. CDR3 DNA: TGCGCCAGCAGCTTGACTAGCGGGATTATAGGGGAGACCCAGTACTTC.

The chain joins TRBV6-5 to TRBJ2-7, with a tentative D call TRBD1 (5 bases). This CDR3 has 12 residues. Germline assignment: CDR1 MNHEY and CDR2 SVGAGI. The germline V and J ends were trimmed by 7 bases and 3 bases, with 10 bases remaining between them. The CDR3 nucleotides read TGTGCCAGCATTAAGGACAACTACGAGCAGTACTTC. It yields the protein CASIKDNYEQYF.

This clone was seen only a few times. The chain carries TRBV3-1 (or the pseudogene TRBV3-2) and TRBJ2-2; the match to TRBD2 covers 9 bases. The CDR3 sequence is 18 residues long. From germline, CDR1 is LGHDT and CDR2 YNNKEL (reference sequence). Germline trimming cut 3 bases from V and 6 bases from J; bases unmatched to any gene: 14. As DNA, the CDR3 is TGTGCCAGCAGCCAGGCATGGGGTAGCGGGAGCAAGGCCGGGGAGCTGTTTTTT. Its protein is CASSQAWGSGSKAGELFF.

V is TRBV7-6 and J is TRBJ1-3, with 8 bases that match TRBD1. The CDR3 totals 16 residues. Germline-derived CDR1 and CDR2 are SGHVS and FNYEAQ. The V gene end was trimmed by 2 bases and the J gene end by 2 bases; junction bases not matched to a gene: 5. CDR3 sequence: CASSLSRTGTGNTIYF. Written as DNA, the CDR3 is TGTGCCAGCAGCTTATCGAGGACAGGGACTGGAAACACCATATATTTT.

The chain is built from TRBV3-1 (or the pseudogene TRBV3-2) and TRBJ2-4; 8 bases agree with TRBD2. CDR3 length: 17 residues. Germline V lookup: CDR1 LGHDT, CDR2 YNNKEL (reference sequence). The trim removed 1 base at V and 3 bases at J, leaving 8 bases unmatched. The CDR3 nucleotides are TGTGCCAGCAGCCAAGTCCCGGGAGGGCCTGTCAAAAACATTCAGTACTTC. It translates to CASSQVPGGPVKNIQYF.

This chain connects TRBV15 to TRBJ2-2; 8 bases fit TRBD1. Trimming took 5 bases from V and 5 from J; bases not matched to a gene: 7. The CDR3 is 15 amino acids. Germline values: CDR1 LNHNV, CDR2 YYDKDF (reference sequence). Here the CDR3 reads CATSVTRGQTGELFF. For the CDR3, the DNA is TGTGCCACCAGCGTTACCAGGGGGCAAACCGGGGAGCTGTTTTTT.

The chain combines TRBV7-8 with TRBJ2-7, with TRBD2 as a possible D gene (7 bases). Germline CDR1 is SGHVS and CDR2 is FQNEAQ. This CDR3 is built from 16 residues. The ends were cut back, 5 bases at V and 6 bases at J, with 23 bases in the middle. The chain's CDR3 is CASSPSGGAPYFEQYF. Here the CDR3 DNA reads TGTGCCAGCAGCCCCTCTGGGGGGGCCCCCTACTTCGAGCAGTACTTC. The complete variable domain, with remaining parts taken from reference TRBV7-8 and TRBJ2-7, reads GAGVSQSPRYKVAKRGQDVALRCDPISGHVSLFWYQQALGQGPEFLTYFQNEAQLDKSGLPSDRFFAERPEGSVSTLKIQRTQQEDSAVYLCASSPSGGAPYFEQYFGPGTRLTVT.